The clone carrying this TCR beta chain appeared a few times. Its matching antigen is unknown. This specimen belongs to a study of blood T cells in healthy people across ages. Every participating donor contributed about 10 milliliters of peripheral blood through a draw. PBMCs were isolated at a quantity of at least 7 million per sample. The second PCR ran about 6 to 12 cycles with a sample-barcoded 5' primer and J-beta primers. MiXCR, run by TCRdb on the 5' RACE reads, gives a single entry per CDR3 protein. The table shows over 950,000 distinct CDR3 sequences, with around two fifths occurring only once. Study results and limitations: Observed TCR beta diversity per million T cells went down as age went up. This fall followed a roughly linear course with age.

The receptor comes from a young man in good health. The sequenced sample consisted of blood.

The CDR3 bases are TGTGCCAGCAGTGAATCGCTGGACAGGGCTGAAAAACTGTTTTTT. It translates to CASSESLDRAEKLFF. The chain recombines TRBV25-1 with TRBJ1-4; 8 positions match TRBD1. This CDR3 is built from 15 residues. The ends lost 1 base at V and 7 bases at J; junction bases unmatched: 5. From germline, CDR1 is MGHDK and CDR2 SYGVNS.